This T cell receptor (beta chain) was profiled in a study of T cell repertoires in cytomegalovirus infection. Across the study: Recently identified HLA-C-restricted CMV epitopes and well-studied HLA-B-restricted CMV epitopes were used by the study. From public TCR beta signatures came an indication of both CMV infection and matching HLA type.

Findings and limits, study-wide: People with CMV and the relevant HLA were identified by cumulative public TCR beta family frequency. HLA-C-restricted, CMV-specific TCR beta clonotypes were dominant ex vivo.

TCRdb passed the reads through MiXCR, listing each CDR3 protein once. The sample carries fewer than 1,000,000 distinct CDR3 sequences, more than 25% recorded once. This CDR3 is 14 amino acids long. Trimming took off 3 bases at V and 4 bases at J, with 13 bases between the two ends. Only a few counts were recorded for this clonotype. Its antigen remains unidentified. This material consisted of cultured CD8+ T cells from PBMCs, taken from culture after CMV antigen stimulation. The rearrangement uses TRBV12-3 or TRBV12-4 and TRBJ2-7; D gene unclear. This TCR derives from a human donor in good health (CMV status not recorded). Some clones in this sample may be carry-over from other donors' samples. The CDR3 DNA reads TGTGCCAGCAGTTTGGCCGGGTTCTTATACGAGCAGTACTTC. Amino acid sequence: CASSLAGFLYEQYF.